Reported below is one T cell receptor (beta chain). Measured with immunoSEQ multiplex PCR; TCRdb has only the in-frame clones, and not every one. The data show under 65,000 clones, 85% to 95% seen once. The source of the sample is a study of OX40 agonist ivuxolimab in advanced cancers. Overall study context: The study gave patients intravenous ivuxolimab at 0.01 to 10 mg/kg every 2 weeks. Partial responses were achieved by three patients, one with hepatocellular carcinoma and two with cutaneous melanoma. With a range of roughly 20 to 85, age averaged roughly 60 years, and 65% to 90% were male.

Germline loops: CDR1 SGHRS, CDR2 YFSETQ. The CDR3 runs to 12 residues. The ends were cut back, 0 bases at V and 6 bases at J, with 6 bases in the middle. Sequenced here: CD4+ or CD8+ T cells sorted from blood, sampled in a trial of the OX40 agonist ivuxolimab. The source is an adult with an advanced solid tumor such as melanoma, head and neck, liver or kidney cancer. The rearrangement uses TRBV5-1 and TRBJ1-1, with a tentative D call TRBD1 (5 bases). The CDR3 reads CASSLAGSEAFF. Written as DNA, the CDR3 is TGCGCCAGCAGCTTGGCAGGGTCTGAAGCTTTCTTT.